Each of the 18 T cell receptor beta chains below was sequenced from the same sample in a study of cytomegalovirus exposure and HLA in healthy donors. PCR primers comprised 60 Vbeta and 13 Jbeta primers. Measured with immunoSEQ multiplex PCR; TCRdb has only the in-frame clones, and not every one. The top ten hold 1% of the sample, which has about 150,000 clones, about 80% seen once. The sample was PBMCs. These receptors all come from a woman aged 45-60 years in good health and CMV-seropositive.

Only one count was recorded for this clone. The CDR3 region is CASSQETGGLGQPQHF. CDR3 DNA sequence: TGTGCCAGCAGCCAGGAGACAGGAGGTTTAGGTCAGCCCCAGCATTTT. The chain employs TRBV7-2 and TRBJ1-5, with D perhaps TRBD1 (6 bases). CDR3 length equals 16 residues. Per germline, CDR1 SGHTA and CDR2 FQGNSA. V was clipped by 5 bases and J by 6 bases, with 20 bases between them.

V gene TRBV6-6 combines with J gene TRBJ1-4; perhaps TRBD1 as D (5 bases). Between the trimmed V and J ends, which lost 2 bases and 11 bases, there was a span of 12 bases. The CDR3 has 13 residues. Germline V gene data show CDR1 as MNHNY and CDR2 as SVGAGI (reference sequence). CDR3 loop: CASSYAQGRKLFF. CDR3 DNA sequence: TGTGCCAGCAGTTACGCCCAGGGCAGGAAACTGTTTTTT.

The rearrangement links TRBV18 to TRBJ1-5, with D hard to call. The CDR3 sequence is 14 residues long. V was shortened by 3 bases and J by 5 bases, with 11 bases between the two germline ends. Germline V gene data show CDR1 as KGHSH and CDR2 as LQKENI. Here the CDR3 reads CASSPEQDYQPQHF. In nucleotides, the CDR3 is TGTGCCAGCTCACCTGAGCAGGATTATCAGCCCCAGCATTTT. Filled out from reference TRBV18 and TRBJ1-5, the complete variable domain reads NAGVMQNPRHLVRRRGQEARLRCSPMKGHSHVYWYRQLPEEGLKFMVYLQKENIIDESGMPKERFSAEFPKEGPSILRIQQVVRGDSAAYFCASSPEQDYQPQHFGDGTRLSIL.

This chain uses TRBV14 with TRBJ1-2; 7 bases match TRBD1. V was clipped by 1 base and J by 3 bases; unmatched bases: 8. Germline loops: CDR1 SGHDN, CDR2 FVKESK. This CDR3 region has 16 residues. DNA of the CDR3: TGTGCCAGCAGCCAAGGTTTCGAGGGGGCCTACTATGGCTACACCTTC. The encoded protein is CASSQGFEGAYYGYTF.

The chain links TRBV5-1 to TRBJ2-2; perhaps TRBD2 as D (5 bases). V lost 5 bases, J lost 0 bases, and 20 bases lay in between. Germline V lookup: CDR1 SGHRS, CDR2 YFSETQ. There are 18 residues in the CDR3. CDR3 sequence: CASRQNERTVPNTGELFF. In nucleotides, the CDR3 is TGCGCCAGCAGACAAAATGAGCGGACGGTACCGAACACCGGGGAGCTGTTTTTT.

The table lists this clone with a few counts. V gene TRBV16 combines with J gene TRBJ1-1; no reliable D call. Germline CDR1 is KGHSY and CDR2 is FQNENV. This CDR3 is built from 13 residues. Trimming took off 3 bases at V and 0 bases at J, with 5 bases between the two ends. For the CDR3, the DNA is TGTGCCAGCAGCCAGGAGATGAACACTGAAGCTTTCTTT. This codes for CASSQEMNTEAFF.

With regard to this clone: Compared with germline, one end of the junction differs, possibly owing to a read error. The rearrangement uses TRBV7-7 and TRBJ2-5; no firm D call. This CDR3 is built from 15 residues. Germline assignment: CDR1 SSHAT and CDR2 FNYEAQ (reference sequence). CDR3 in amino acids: CASSLVAGDQETQYF. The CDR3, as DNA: TGTGCTAGCAGCTTAGTAGCCGGTGACCAAGAGACCCAGTACTTC.

CDR3 nucleotide sequence: TGCAGTGCTATCCGGGACAGACTATTCTTT. Its protein is CSAIRDRLFF. The chain carries TRBV20-1 and TRBJ1-1; 7 bases map to TRBD1. Germline loops: CDR1 DFQATT, CDR2 SNEGSKA (reference sequence). This CDR3 has 10 residues. The junction had 7 bases not matched to a gene; V was cut back by 4 bases and J by 14 bases.

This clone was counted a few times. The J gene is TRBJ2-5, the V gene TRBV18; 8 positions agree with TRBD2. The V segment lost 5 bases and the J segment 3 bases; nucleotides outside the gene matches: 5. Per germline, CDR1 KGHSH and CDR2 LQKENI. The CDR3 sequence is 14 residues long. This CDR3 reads CASSAVGGEETQYF. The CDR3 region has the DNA TGTGCCAGCTCAGCCGTCGGGGGGGAAGAGACCCAGTACTTC.

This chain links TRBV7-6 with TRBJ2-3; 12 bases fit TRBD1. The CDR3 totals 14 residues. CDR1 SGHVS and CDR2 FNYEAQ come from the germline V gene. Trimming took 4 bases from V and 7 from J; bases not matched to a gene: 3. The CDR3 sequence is CASSWGQGANTQYF. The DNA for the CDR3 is TGTGCCAGCAGCTGGGGACAGGGGGCGAATACGCAGTATTTT.

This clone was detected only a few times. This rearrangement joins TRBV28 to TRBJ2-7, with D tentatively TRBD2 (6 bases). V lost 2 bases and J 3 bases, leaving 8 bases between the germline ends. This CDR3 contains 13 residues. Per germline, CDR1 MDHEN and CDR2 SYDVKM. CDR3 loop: CASSLGGFYEQYF. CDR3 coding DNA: TGTGCCAGCAGTTTAGGGGGGTTCTACGAGCAGTACTTC.

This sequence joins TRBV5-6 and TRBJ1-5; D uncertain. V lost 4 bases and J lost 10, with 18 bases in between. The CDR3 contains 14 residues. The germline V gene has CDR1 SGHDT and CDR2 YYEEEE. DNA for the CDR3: TGTGCCAGCAGCAGTCAAACGGGGAGGCGTCCCCAGCATTTT. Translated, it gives CASSSQTGRRPQHF.

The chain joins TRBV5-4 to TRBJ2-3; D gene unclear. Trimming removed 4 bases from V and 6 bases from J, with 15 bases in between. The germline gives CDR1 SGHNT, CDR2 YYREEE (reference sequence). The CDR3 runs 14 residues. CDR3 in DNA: TGTGCCAGCAGCAGCCGGGTCACTGGGGATACGCAGTATTTT. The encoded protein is CASSSRVTGDTQYF.

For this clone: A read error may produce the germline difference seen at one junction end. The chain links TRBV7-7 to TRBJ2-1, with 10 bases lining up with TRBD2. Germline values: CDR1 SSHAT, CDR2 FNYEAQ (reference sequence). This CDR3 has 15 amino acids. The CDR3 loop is CASSRAGGPYNEQFF. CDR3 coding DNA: TGTGCTAGCAGCCGAGCGGGAGGGCCGTACAATGAGCAGTTCTTC. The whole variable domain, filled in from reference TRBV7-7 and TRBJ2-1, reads GAGVSQSPRYKVTKRGQDVTLRCDPISSHATLYWYQQALGQGPEFLTYFNYEAQPDKSGLPSDRFSAERPEGSISTLTIQRTEQRDSAMYRCASSRAGGPYNEQFFGPGTRLTVL.

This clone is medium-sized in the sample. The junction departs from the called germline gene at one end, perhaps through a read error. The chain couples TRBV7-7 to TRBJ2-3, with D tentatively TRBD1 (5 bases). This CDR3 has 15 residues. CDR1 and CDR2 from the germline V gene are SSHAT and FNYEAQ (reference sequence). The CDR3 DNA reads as TGTGCTAGCAGCTTAGGGCAGGGCTCCACAGATACGCAGTATTTT. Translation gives CASSLGQGSTDTQYF.

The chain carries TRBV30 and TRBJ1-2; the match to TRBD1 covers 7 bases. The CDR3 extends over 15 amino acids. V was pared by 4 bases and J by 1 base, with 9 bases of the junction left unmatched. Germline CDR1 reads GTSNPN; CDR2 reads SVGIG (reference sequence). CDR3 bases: TGTGCCTGGAAACCCGGGACAGCCCATAACTATGGCTACACCTTC. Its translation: CAWKPGTAHNYGYTF.

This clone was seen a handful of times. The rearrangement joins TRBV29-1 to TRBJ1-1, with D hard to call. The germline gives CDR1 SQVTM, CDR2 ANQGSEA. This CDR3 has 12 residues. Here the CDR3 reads CGGGRMNTEAFF. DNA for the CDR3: TGCGGAGGAGGGAGAATGAACACTGAAGCTTTCTTT.

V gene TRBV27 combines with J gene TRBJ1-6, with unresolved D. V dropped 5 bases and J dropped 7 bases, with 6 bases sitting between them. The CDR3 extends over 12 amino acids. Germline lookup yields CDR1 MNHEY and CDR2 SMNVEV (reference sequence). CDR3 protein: CASSESNSPLHF. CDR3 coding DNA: TGTGCCAGCAGTGAGTCGAATTCACCCCTCCACTTT.